The 8 T cell receptor beta chains below come from one sample, sequenced in a study of T cell repertoires in cytomegalovirus infection. TCRdb re-analysed the reads in MiXCR, keeping a single row per CDR3 protein. The table includes around 450,000 distinct CDR3 sequences, approximately 33% detected once. Material for sequencing was PBMCs. The receptors were sampled from a human donor in good health (CMV status not recorded). Some clones in this sample may be carry-over from other donors' samples.

This chain joins TRBV12-3 or TRBV12-4 and TRBJ1-2; D not certain. This CDR3 has 13 amino acids. V lost 5 bases and J lost 2, with 9 bases in between. The chain's CDR3 is CASSPRRNYGYTF. The DNA for the CDR3 is TGTGCCAGCAGTCCCAGGAGGAACTATGGCTACACCTTC.

The chain recombines TRBV27 with TRBJ1-2; D is uncertain. CDR1 MNHEY and CDR2 SMNVEV come from the germline V gene (reference sequence). Trimming cost V 11 bases and J 4 bases, with 17 bases left between them. This CDR3 is 13 amino acids long. Here the CDR3 reads CASTTTGAYGYTF. DNA of the CDR3: TGTGCCTCCACTACAACGGGAGCCTATGGCTACACCTTC.

This clonotype was detected only a few times. The chain combines TRBV2 with TRBJ1-1; D gene uncertain. V dropped 11 bases and J dropped 0 bases, with 13 bases sitting between them. CDR3 length: 13 residues. Germline CDR1 SNHLY, CDR2 FYNNEI. The CDR3 loop is CACSGEMNTEAFF. CDR3 coding DNA: TGTGCCTGCTCCGGGGAAATGAACACTGAAGCTTTCTTT.

The chain joins TRBV6-6 to TRBJ2-2; 8 nucleotides align to TRBD2. In germline, CDR1 is MNHNY, CDR2 SVGAGI (reference sequence). The CDR3 loop spans 18 amino acids. The V and J ends lost 6 bases and 3 bases, in that order; junction bases with no gene match: 15. In DNA form, the CDR3 reads TGTGCCAGCAGCGCGCGAGGTGGGAGCGGGGGCTACACCGGGGAGCTGTTTTTT. Translation gives CASSARGGSGGYTGELFF.

The rearrangement joins TRBV7-9 to TRBJ2-1, with 8 positions matching TRBD2. The junction had 9 bases not matched to a gene; V was cut back by 11 bases and J by 6 bases. Per germline, CDR1 SEHNR and CDR2 FQNEAQ (reference sequence). The CDR3 runs to 13 residues. Here the CDR3 reads CAATGGAGNEQFF. The CDR3, as DNA: TGTGCCGCGACGGGGGGGGCTGGCAATGAGCAGTTCTTC. Based on the CDR3 plus reference TRBV7-9 and TRBJ2-1, the full variable domain is DTGVSQNPRHKITKRGQNVTFRCDPISEHNRLYWYRQTLGQGPEFLTYFQNEAQLEKSRLLSDRFSAERPKGSFSTLEIQRTEQGDSAMYLCAATGGAGNEQFFGPGTRLTVL.

This clonotype was recorded a few times. The V call is TRBV4-1, the J call TRBJ1-1; D is perhaps TRBD1 (5 bases). CDR1 and CDR2 (germline): MGHRA, YSYEKL. CDR3 length equals 15 residues. V was clipped by 0 bases and J by 5 bases, with 13 bases between them. The CDR3 DNA reads TGCGCCAGCAGCCAAGAAGGCCGGGGGTGGACTGAAGCTTTCTTT. The encoded protein is CASSQEGRGWTEAFF.

In DNA, the CDR3 is TGTGCCAGCAGCTTAGCGGCTAGCACAGATACGCAGTATTTT. Translated, it gives CASSLAASTDTQYF. The chain is built from TRBV11-2 and TRBJ2-3, with D unclear. Germline V gene lookup returns CDR1 SGHAT and CDR2 FQNNGV. This CDR3 has 14 amino acids. Trimming removed 1 base from V and 0 bases from J, with 5 bases in between.

This clonotype was recorded a few times. The genes are TRBV14 and TRBJ2-5; 7 nucleotides line up with TRBD1. The junction had 8 bases not matched to a gene; V was cut back by 3 bases and J by 4 bases. Germline-derived CDR1 and CDR2 are SGHDN and FVKESK. This CDR3 is 15 amino acids long. DNA of the CDR3: TGTGCCAGCAGCCACGGACAGGTTGGGGGAGAGACCCAGTACTTC. Protein: CASSHGQVGGETQYF.